This T cell receptor (beta chain) was captured by sequencing in a study of shared clonotypes between healthy human individuals. It was at deep level that the assay was run. Clones were read by immunoSEQ multiplex PCR, and TCRdb kept only the in-frame ones, dropping some. The top ten clones hold roughly 0.36% of a sample with 2 million to 2.5 million clones, more than 85% of them seen once. Germline-derived CDR1 and CDR2 are MNHEY and SMNVEV (reference sequence). Trimming pared 2 bases from V and 4 bases from J, leaving 23 bases between. The CDR3 sequence is 19 residues long. Sequenced input: naive CD4+ T cells from PBMCs. Subset noted: CD45RA+ positively selected. The sequence derives from a man aged 18 to 35 in good health. Some clones in this sample may be carry-over from other donors' samples. The gene calls are TRBV27 and TRBJ2-2; possibly TRBD1 or TRBD2 for D (7 bases each). This CDR3 reads CASSLRTGPTSPLTGELFF. The CDR3 coding sequence is TGTGCCAGCAGTTTAAGGACAGGCCCGACTAGCCCCCTCACCGGGGAGCTGTTTTTT.